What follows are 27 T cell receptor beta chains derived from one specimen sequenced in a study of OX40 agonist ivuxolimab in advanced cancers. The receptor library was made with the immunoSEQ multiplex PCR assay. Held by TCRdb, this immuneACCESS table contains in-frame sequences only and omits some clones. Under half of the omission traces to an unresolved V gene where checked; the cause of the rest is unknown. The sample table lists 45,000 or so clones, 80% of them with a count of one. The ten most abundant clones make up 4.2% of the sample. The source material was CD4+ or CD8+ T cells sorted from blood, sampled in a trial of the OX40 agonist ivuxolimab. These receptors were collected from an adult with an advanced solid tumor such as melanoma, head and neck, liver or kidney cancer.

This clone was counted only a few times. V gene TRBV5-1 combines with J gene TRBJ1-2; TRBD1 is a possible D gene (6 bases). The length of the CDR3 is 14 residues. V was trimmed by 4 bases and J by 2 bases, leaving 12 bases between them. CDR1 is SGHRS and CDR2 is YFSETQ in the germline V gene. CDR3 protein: CASSRIGQNYGYTF. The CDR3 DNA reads TGCGCCAGCAGCCGGATAGGACAGAACTATGGCTACACCTTC.

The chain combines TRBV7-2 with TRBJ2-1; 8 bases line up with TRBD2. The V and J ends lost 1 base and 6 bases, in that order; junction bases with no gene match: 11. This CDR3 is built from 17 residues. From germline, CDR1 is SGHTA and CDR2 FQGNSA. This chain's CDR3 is CASSLDSGLAAANEQFF. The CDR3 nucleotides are TGTGCCAGCAGCTTAGATAGCGGACTAGCAGCGGCCAATGAGCAGTTCTTC.

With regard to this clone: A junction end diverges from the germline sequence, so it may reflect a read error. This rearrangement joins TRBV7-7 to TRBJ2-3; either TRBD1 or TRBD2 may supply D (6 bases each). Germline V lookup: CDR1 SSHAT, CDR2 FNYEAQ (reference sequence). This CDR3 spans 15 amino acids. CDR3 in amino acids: CASSPGASSTDTQYF. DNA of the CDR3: TGTGCTAGCAGCCCGGGGGCGTCTAGCACAGATACGCAGTATTTT.

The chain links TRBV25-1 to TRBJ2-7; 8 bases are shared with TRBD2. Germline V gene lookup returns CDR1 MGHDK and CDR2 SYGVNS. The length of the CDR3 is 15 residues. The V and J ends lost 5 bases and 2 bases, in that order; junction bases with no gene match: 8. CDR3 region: CASSTRLASTYEQYF. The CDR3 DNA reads TGTGCCAGCAGTACAAGACTAGCGAGCACCTACGAGCAGTACTTC.

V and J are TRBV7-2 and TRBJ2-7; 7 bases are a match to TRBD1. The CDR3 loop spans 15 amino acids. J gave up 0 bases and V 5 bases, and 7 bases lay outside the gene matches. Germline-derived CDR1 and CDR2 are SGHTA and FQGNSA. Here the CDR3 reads CASSPRQGPSYEQYF. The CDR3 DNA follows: TGTGCCAGCAGCCCCAGACAGGGTCCCTCCTACGAGCAGTACTTC.

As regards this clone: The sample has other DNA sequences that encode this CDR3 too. The CDR3 coding sequence is TGTGCCAGCAGTCAGGGCAATCAGCCCCAGCATTTT. Its protein is CASSQGNQPQHF. The chain carries TRBV6-5 and TRBJ1-5; D gene ambiguous. CDR1 and CDR2 from the germline V gene are MNHEY and SVGAGI. The CDR3 runs to 12 residues. The V end lost 5 bases, the J end lost 2 bases, and 4 bases lay between the germline ends.

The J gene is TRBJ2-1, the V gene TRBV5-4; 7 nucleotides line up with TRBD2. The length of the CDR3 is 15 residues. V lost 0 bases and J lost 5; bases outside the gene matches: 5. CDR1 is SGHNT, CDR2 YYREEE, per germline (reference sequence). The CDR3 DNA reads TGTGCCAGCAGCTTGGACCCTAGCGGAAACAATGAGCAGTTCTTC. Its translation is CASSLDPSGNNEQFF. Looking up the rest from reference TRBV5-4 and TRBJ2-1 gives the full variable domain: ETGVTQSPTHLIKTRGQQVTLRCSSQSGHNTVSWYQQALGQGPQFIFQYYREEENGRGNFPPRFSGLQFPNYSSELNVNALELDDSALYLCASSLDPSGNNEQFFGPGTRLTVL.

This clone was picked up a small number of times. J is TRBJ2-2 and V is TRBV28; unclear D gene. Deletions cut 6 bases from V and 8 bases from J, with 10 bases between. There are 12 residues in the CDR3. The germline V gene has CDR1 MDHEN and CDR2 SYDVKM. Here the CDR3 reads CASRLDPGELFF. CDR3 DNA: TGTGCCAGCAGACTTGATCCGGGGGAGCTGTTTTTT.

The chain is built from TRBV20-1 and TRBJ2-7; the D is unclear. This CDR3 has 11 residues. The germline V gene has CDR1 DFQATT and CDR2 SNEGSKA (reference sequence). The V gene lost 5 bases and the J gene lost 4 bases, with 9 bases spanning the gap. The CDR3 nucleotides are TGCAGTGCTCCCTTAGCATACGAGCAGTACTTC. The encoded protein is CSAPLAYEQYF.

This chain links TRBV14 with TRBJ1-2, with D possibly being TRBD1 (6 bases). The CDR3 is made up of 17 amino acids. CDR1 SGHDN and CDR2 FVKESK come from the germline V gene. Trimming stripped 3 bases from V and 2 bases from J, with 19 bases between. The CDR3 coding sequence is TGTGCCAGCAGCCACCCAACAAACAGGGAGAGCAACTATGGCTACACCTTC. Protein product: CASSHPTNRESNYGYTF.

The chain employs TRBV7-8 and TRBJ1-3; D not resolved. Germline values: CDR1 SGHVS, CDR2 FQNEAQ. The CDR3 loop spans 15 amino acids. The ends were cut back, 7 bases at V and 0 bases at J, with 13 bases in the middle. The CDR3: CASTIGRGSGNTIYF. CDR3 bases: TGTGCCAGCACCATTGGTCGGGGCTCTGGAAACACCATATATTTT. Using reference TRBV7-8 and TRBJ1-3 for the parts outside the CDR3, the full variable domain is GAGVSQSPRYKVAKRGQDVALRCDPISGHVSLFWYQQALGQGPEFLTYFQNEAQLDKSGLPSDRFFAERPEGSVSTLKIQRTQQEDSAVYLCASTIGRGSGNTIYFGEGSWLTVV.

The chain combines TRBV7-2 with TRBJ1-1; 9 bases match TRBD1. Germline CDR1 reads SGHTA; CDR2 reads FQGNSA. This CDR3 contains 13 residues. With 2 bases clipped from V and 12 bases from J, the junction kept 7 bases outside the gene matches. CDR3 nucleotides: TGTGCCAGCAGCTTACGCGACAGGGGGATTCCTTTCTTT. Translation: CASSLRDRGIPFF.

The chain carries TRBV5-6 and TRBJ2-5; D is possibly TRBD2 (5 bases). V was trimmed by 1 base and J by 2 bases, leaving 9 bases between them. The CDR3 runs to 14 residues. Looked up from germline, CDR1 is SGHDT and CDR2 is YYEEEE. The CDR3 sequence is CASSLRDWQETQYF. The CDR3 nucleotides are TGTGCCAGCAGCTTGCGGGATTGGCAAGAGACCCAGTACTTC.

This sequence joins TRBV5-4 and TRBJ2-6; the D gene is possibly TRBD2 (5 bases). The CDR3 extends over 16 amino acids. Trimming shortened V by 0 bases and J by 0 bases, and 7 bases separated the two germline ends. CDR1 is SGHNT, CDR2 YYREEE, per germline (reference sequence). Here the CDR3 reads CASSLAGSSGANVLTF. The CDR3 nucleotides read TGTGCCAGCAGCTTGGCGGGGAGCTCTGGGGCCAACGTCCTGACTTTC.

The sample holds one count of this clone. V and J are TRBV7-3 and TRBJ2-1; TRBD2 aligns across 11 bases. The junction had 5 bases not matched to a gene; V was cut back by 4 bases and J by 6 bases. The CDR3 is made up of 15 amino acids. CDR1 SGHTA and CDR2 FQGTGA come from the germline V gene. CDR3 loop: CASSYLAGGFNEQFF. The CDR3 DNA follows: TGTGCCAGCAGCTACCTAGCGGGGGGTTTCAATGAGCAGTTCTTC.

In nucleotides, the CDR3 is TGTGCCAGCAGCCCCCAGGGGGGCAACTATGGCTACACCTTC. Amino acid sequence: CASSPQGGNYGYTF. The chain carries TRBV2 and TRBJ1-2, with 7 bases lining up with TRBD1. This CDR3 has 14 amino acids. V was clipped by 6 bases and J by 2 bases; unmatched bases: 6. Germline V CDR1 and CDR2: SNHLY, FYNNEI.

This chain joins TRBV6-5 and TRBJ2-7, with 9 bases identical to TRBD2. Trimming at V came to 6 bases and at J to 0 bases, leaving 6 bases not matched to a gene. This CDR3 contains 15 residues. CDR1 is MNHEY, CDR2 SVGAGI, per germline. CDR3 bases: TGTGCCAGCAGCGCTAGCGGGGAGAGCTCCTACGAGCAGTACTTC. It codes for CASSASGESSYEQYF.

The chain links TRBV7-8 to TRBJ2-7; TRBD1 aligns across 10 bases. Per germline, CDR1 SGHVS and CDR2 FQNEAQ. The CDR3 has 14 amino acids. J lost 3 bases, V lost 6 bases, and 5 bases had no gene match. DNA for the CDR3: TGTGCCAGCAGGGTAGGGACAGGGGACTACGAGCAGTACTTC. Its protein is CASRVGTGDYEQYF.

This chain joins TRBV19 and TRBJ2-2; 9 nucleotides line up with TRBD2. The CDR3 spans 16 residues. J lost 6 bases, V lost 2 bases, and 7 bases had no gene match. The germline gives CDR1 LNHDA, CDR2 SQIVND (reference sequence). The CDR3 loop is CASSINGGGAPGELFF. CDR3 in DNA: TGTGCCAGTAGTATAAACGGCGGGGGGGCGCCCGGGGAGCTGTTTTTT. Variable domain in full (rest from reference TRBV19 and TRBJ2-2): DGGITQSPKYLFRKEGQNVTLSCEQNLNHDAMYWYRQDPGQGLRLIYYSQIVNDFQKGDIAEGYSVSREKKESFPLTVTSAQKNPTAFYLCASSINGGGAPGELFFGEGSRLTVL.

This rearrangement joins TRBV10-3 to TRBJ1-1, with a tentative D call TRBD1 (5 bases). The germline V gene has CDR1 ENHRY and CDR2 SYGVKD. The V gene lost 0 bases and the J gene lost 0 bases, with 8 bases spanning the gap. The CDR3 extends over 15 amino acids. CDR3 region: CAISESGGVNTEAFF. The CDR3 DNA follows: TGTGCCATCAGTGAGTCCGGGGGGGTGAACACTGAAGCTTTCTTT.

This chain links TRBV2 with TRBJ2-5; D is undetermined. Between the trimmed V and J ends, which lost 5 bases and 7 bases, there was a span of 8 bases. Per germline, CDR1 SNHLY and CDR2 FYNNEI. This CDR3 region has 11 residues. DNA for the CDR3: TGTGCCAGCAGTTACCGCAGGACCCAGTACTTC. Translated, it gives CASSYRRTQYF.

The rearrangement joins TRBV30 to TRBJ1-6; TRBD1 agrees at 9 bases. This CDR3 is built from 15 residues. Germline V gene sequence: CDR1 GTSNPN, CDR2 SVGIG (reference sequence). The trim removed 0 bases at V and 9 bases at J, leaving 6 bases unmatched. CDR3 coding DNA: TGTGCCTGGAGTGTGGTCACAGGGGGCTTTTCACCCCTCCACTTT. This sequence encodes CAWSVVTGGFSPLHF.

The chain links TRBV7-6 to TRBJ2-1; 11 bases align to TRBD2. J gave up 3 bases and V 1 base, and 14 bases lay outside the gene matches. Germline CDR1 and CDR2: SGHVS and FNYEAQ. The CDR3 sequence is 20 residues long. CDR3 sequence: CASSLEASGRISAGYNEQFF. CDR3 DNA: TGTGCCAGCAGCTTAGAGGCTAGCGGGAGGATTTCGGCGGGCTACAATGAGCAGTTCTTC. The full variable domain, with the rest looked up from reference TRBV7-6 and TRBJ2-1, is GAGVSQSPRYKVTKRGQDVALRCDPISGHVSLYWYRQALGQGPEFLTYFNYEAQQDKSGLPNDRFSAERPEGSISTLTIQRTEQRDSAMYRCASSLEASGRISAGYNEQFFGPGTRLTVL.

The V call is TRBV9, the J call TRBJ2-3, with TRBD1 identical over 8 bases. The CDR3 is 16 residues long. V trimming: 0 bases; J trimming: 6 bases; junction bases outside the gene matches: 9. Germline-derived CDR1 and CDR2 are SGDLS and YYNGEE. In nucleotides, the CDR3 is TGTGCCAGCAGCGTAGCGACCAGGGGGCGTATGGATACGCAGTATTTT. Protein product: CASSVATRGRMDTQYF.

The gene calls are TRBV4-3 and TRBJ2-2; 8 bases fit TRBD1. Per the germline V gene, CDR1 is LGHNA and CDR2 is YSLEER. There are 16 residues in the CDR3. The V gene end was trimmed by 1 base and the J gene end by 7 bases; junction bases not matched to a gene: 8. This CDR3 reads CASSQGPDRVLGELFF. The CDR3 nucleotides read TGCGCCAGCAGCCAAGGTCCGGACAGGGTTCTCGGGGAGCTGTTTTTT.

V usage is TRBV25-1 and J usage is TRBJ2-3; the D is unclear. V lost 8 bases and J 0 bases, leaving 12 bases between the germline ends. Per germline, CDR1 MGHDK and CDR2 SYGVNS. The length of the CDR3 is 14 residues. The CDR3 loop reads CASSDISSTDTQYF. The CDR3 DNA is TGTGCCAGCTCCGACATTTCTAGCACAGATACGCAGTATTTT.

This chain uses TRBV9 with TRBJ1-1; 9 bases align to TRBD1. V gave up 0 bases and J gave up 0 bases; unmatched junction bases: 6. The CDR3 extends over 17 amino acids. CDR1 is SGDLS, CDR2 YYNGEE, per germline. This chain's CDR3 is CASSVGGTGIMNTEAFF. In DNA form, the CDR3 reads TGTGCCAGCAGCGTAGGAGGGACAGGGATTATGAACACTGAAGCTTTCTTT.